The next 21 T cell receptor beta chains were all read from a single sample in a study of control samples from healthy donors and cancer patients. The repertoire was sequenced with immunoSEQ multiplex PCR; TCRdb's copy has only in-frame clones and lacks some. The sample carries tens of thousands of clones, nearly 90% recorded once. Material for sequencing was blood. The source is a man over 45 in good health.

The table lists this clone with a few counts. The chain links TRBV6-4 to TRBJ2-6; TRBD1 might be the D (6 bases). The V and J ends lost 4 bases and 0 bases respectively, with 10 bases between them. The CDR3 totals 16 residues. Germline V gives CDR1 MRHNA, CDR2 SNTAGT. CDR3 residues: CASSGQVGSGANVLTF. CDR3 in DNA: TGTGCCAGCAGTGGACAGGTCGGCTCTGGGGCCAACGTCCTGACTTTC.

The chain has TRBV10-2 and TRBJ2-7; D may correspond to TRBD1 or TRBD2 (5 bases each). V dropped 0 bases and J dropped 2 bases, with 11 bases sitting between them. The CDR3 contains 15 residues. From germline, CDR1 is WSHSY and CDR2 SAAADI. This chain's CDR3 is CASSESVQGPYEQYF. As DNA, the CDR3 is TGCGCCAGCAGTGAGTCAGTTCAGGGACCCTACGAGCAGTACTTC.

V is TRBV27 and J is TRBJ1-4; 10 bases agree with TRBD1. The V segment lost 4 bases and the J segment 3 bases; nucleotides outside the gene matches: 2. This CDR3 has 15 residues. Germline assignment: CDR1 MNHEY and CDR2 SMNVEV (reference sequence). CDR3 DNA: TGTGCCAGCAGTTGGGGGACAGGGGCTAATGAAAAACTGTTTTTT. Translated, it gives CASSWGTGANEKLFF.

The gene calls are TRBV18 and TRBJ2-2; D tentatively reads TRBD1 or TRBD2 (5 bases each). This CDR3 is built from 16 residues. Germline V gives CDR1 KGHSH, CDR2 LQKENI. V was clipped by 2 bases and J by 3 bases, with 13 bases between them. The CDR3 region is CASSPVLRDHTGELFF. CDR3 bases: TGTGCCAGCTCACCAGTGTTAAGGGACCACACCGGGGAGCTGTTTTTT.

The chain employs TRBV7-2 and TRBJ2-1; 8 nucleotides agree with TRBD2. This CDR3 spans 17 amino acids. After removal of 3 bases from V and 9 bases from J, the junction contained 16 bases not matched to a gene. Germline-derived CDR1 and CDR2 are SGHTA and FQGNSA. CDR3 DNA: TGTGCCAGCAGCTTTTCCCAGGGTAGCGGGGCTGGCGGTGAGCAGTTCTTC. Translation gives CASSFSQGSGAGGEQFF.

The chain recombines TRBV12-3 or TRBV12-4 with TRBJ2-5; 7 positions agree with TRBD2. The V gene end was trimmed by 8 bases and the J gene end by 3 bases; junction bases not matched to a gene: 6. This CDR3 is 13 amino acids long. CDR3 sequence: CASGSGAEETQYF. The CDR3 DNA sequence: TGTGCCAGCGGGAGCGGGGCTGAAGAGACCCAGTACTTC.

The rearrangement links TRBV6-1 to TRBJ1-4; the D is unclear. V lost 2 bases to trimming and J lost 0 bases, with 10 bases between them. The CDR3 consists of 16 residues. Germline CDR1 and CDR2: MNHNS and SASEGT. The CDR3 nucleotides are TGTGCCAGCAGTGAATACCAGTTTGCAACTAATGAAAAACTGTTTTTT. It translates to CASSEYQFATNEKLFF.

J is TRBJ2-7 and V is TRBV28; the match to TRBD2 covers 10 bases. Unmatched junction bases numbered 11, after V lost 6 bases and J lost 6 bases. Looked up from germline, CDR1 is MDHEN and CDR2 is SYDVKM. The CDR3 covers 15 residues. The CDR3 sequence is CASRLSGGASGEQYF. For the CDR3, the DNA is TGTGCCAGCAGGCTCAGCGGGGGGGCTTCTGGCGAGCAGTACTTC.

V is TRBV27 and J is TRBJ1-6; no definite D call. The V gene's germline CDR1 is MNHEY and CDR2 SMNVEV (reference sequence). The germline V and J ends were trimmed by 3 bases and 1 base, with 7 bases remaining between them. The CDR3 spans 15 residues. The CDR3 is CASSLAVSYNSPLHF. The CDR3 coding sequence is TGTGCCAGCAGTTTGGCCGTGTCCTATAATTCACCCCTCCACTTT.

The chain uses TRBV25-1 and TRBJ1-4; possible D gene TRBD1, 5 bases. CDR1 MGHDK and CDR2 SYGVNS come from the germline V gene. The CDR3 length is 14 residues. V was cut by 1 base and J by 9 bases, with 12 bases left in between. The CDR3 loop reads CASSELEGYQKLFF. The CDR3 DNA reads as TGTGCCAGCAGTGAATTGGAGGGGTATCAAAAACTGTTTTTT.

V gene TRBV19 combines with J gene TRBJ1-3, with D tentatively TRBD1 (6 bases). This CDR3 comprises 15 residues. Germline V lookup: CDR1 LNHDA, CDR2 SQIVND (reference sequence). Trimming pared 7 bases from V and 4 bases from J, leaving 17 bases between. Here the CDR3 reads CASTNDRQAGNTIYF. CDR3 bases: TGTGCCAGTACCAACGACAGGCAGGCGGGAAACACCATATATTTT.

This clone was recorded only once. This chain uses TRBV7-3 with TRBJ2-4; TRBD2 might be the D (5 bases). Germline loops: CDR1 SGHTA, CDR2 FQGTGA. The CDR3 has 13 residues. With 5 bases removed from V and 12 bases from J, the gap between germline ends came to 17 bases. CDR3 DNA sequence: TGTGCCAGCAGCCCCAGTAAAGGAGGAGCTCAGTACTTC. Amino acids: CASSPSKGGAQYF. The complete variable domain, with remaining parts taken from reference TRBV7-3 and TRBJ2-4, reads GAGVSQTPSNKVTEKGKYVELRCDPISGHTALYWYRQSLGQGPEFLIYFQGTGAADDSGLPNDRFFAVRPEGSVSTLKIQRTERGDSAVYLCASSPSKGGAQYFGAGTRLSVL.

The chain couples TRBV7-2 to TRBJ1-2, with a possible D match to TRBD1 (6 bases). Germline values: CDR1 SGHTA, CDR2 FQGNSA. Trimming removed 5 bases from V and 0 bases from J, with 16 bases in between. There are 16 residues in the CDR3. The CDR3 DNA follows: TGTGCCAGCAGCGGTTTCTCAGGGGCAGCTAACTATGGCTACACCTTC. Translation gives CASSGFSGAANYGYTF.

This chain uses TRBV28 with TRBJ2-3; D is possibly TRBD1 (6 bases). There are 16 residues in the CDR3. Germline V gene sequence: CDR1 MDHEN, CDR2 SYDVKM. Trimming removed 4 bases at V and 0 bases at J, with 14 bases between. DNA of the CDR3: TGTGCCAGCAGTTCAAACAGGGCCTACAGCACAGATACGCAGTATTTT. Translating it yields CASSSNRAYSTDTQYF.

The chain has TRBV19 and TRBJ1-2; a weak D match, TRBD1 (6 bases). The CDR3 contains 13 residues. CDR1 and CDR2 (germline): LNHDA, SQIVND (reference sequence). Trimming cost V 6 bases and J 3 bases, with 11 bases left between them. CDR3 sequence reads: CASSLQGDYGYTF. CDR3 coding DNA: TGTGCCAGTAGCTTACAGGGAGACTATGGCTACACCTTC.

The V and J genes are TRBV9 and TRBJ2-7, with 7 bases lining up with TRBD1. Per the germline V gene, CDR1 is SGDLS and CDR2 is YYNGEE. The trim removed 0 bases at V and 0 bases at J, leaving 3 bases unmatched. This CDR3 has 15 residues. DNA of the CDR3: TGTGCCAGCAGCGTAGAACAGGGGTTCTCCTACGAGCAGTACTTC. It encodes CASSVEQGFSYEQYF.

The gene calls are TRBV6-5 and TRBJ2-6; D not certain. The CDR3 consists of 15 residues. The V and J ends lost 6 bases and 0 bases respectively, with 9 bases between them. Germline V CDR1 and CDR2: MNHEY, SVGAGI. CDR3 loop: CASSLDSSGANVLTF. Written as DNA, the CDR3 is TGTGCCAGCAGCCTCGATAGCTCTGGGGCCAACGTCCTGACTTTC.

The rearrangement uses TRBV19 and TRBJ1-5; D is undetermined. This CDR3 has 12 amino acids. The V gene's germline CDR1 is LNHDA and CDR2 SQIVND (reference sequence). Trimming took off 6 bases at V and 6 bases at J, with 9 bases between the two ends. In DNA form, the CDR3 reads TGTGCCAGTAGCCCATGGGTTCAGCCCCAGCATTTT. This sequence encodes CASSPWVQPQHF.

The chain carries TRBV18 and TRBJ1-2; 10 bases are shared with TRBD1. The CDR3 covers 13 residues. The V gene's germline CDR1 is KGHSH and CDR2 LQKENI. V shed 5 bases and J 7 bases; nucleotides not matched to a gene: 4. CDR3 amino acids: CASSSGQGFGYTF. CDR3 DNA: TGTGCCAGCTCATCGGGACAGGGGTTTGGCTACACCTTC.

The genes are TRBV3-1 (or the pseudogene TRBV3-2) and TRBJ1-1; tentatively, D is TRBD1 (6 bases). The CDR3 runs to 17 residues. Germline V gene lookup returns CDR1 LGHDT and CDR2 YNNKEL (reference sequence). V shed 4 bases and J shed 0 bases, with 18 bases lying between them. The CDR3 DNA follows: TGTGCCAGCAGCCCGAACCGACCTGGACAGATGAACACTGAAGCTTTCTTT. It specifies CASSPNRPGQMNTEAFF.

The rearrangement uses TRBV15 and TRBJ2-3, with TRBD2 as a possible D gene (7 bases). The germline V gene has CDR1 LNHNV and CDR2 YYDKDF (reference sequence). This CDR3 contains 15 residues. Trimming stripped 0 bases from V and 4 bases from J, with 11 bases between. The CDR3 coding sequence is TGTGCCACCAGCAGAGAACGGGGGGCATCAGATACGCAGTATTTT. Translation gives CATSRERGASDTQYF.